The entry below gives a single T cell receptor beta chain sequence along with its context. Clones were read by immunoSEQ multiplex PCR, and TCRdb kept only the in-frame ones, dropping some. The sample consists of 45,000 to 60,000 clones, more than 70% of them appearing once. This sample stems from a study of T cell responses to AZD1222 COVID-19 vaccine. V was clipped by 2 bases and J by 5 bases, with 13 bases between them. CDR1 and CDR2 (germline): MDHEN, SYDVKM. The CDR3 consists of 15 residues. The sequenced sample was peripheral blood, obtained on day 0 of AZD1222 vaccination. The rearrangement joins TRBV28 to TRBJ1-5; D is possibly TRBD1 (6 bases). The TCR comes from an adult in good health. The CDR3 nucleotides are TGTGCCAGCAGTTTACAGGGGAAAGGGGATCAGCCCCAGCATTTT. Protein sequence: CASSLQGKGDQPQHF.